Presented here are 31 T cell receptor beta chains from one specimen sequenced in a study of T cells in severe cutaneous drug reactions. The donors had carbamazepine-induced Stevens-Johnson syndrome or toxic epidermal necrolysis. The iRepertoire multiplex PCR system with TCR subtype-specific primers built both bulk and single-cell libraries. TCRdb processed the multiplex PCR reads again and assigns one entry to each CDR3 protein, with no DNA. The sample holds roughly 2,000 distinct CDR3 sequences. Sequenced material: PBMCs. These receptors were taken from a human donor with Stevens-Johnson syndrome, a severe cutaneous drug reaction.

The chain couples TRBV19 to TRBJ2-3; TCRdb's D call of TRBD1 is untestable without DNA. Germline V lookup: CDR1 LNHDA, CDR2 SQIVND (reference sequence). This CDR3 has 14 residues. CDR3 sequence: CASSTGTATDTQYF.

This chain connects TRBV20-1 to TRBJ2-3; TCRdb names TRBD2, which stays unverified in the absence of DNA. CDR3 length: 12 amino acids. Germline CDR1 DFQATT, CDR2 SNEGSKA (reference sequence). CDR3 region: CSARGAAYTQYF.

The rearrangement links TRBV4-1 to TRBJ2-7; TCRdb reports TRBD1, a call that lacks DNA to check it against. The CDR3 sequence is 14 residues long. CDR1 and CDR2 from the germline V gene are MGHRA and YSYEKL. The chain's CDR3 is CASSQGGQTYEQYF.

This clonotype is medium-sized (0.01 to 0.1%) by frequency. The gene calls are TRBV6-2 or TRBV6-3 and TRBJ2-7; TCRdb proposes TRBD1, but this gene call is untestable without DNA. This CDR3 contains 15 residues. Germline loops: CDR1 MNHEY, CDR2 SVGEGT. This CDR3 is CASNSPATGTYEQYF.

CDR3 sequence reads: CASSHLTGYNEQFF. The rearrangement uses TRBV28 and TRBJ2-1; TCRdb designates TRBD1, a call that cannot be tested without DNA. Germline V gene data show CDR1 as MDHEN and CDR2 as SYDVKM. The CDR3 covers 14 residues.

The chain has TRBV28 and TRBJ2-1; TCRdb proposes TRBD1, but this gene call is untestable without DNA. Germline values: CDR1 MDHEN, CDR2 SYDVKM. The CDR3 is 14 residues long. This CDR3 is CASSLLTASNEQFF.

This clonotype is medium-sized by frequency. The chain couples TRBV24-1 to TRBJ2-3; without DNA, the TCRdb call of TRBD2 cannot be checked. Germline CDR1 and CDR2: KGHDR and SFDVKD. CDR3 length: 16 residues. CDR3 amino acids: CATSDWTSLNTDTQYF.

This clonotype is classed as medium-sized by frequency. The chain carries TRBV7-9 and TRBJ1-4; checking the TCRdb D call of TRBD1 is not possible without DNA. This CDR3 region has 18 residues. Germline V gene data show CDR1 as SEHNR and CDR2 as FQNEAQ (reference sequence). The CDR3: CASSLVGGRLPTNEKLFF. Looking up the rest from reference TRBV7-9 and TRBJ1-4 gives the full variable domain: DTGVSQNPRHKITKRGQNVTFRCDPISEHNRLYWYRQTLGQGPEFLTYFQNEAQLEKSRLLSDRFSAERPKGSFSTLEIQRTEQGDSAMYLCASSLVGGRLPTNEKLFFGSGTQLSVL.

This clonotype shows up as medium-sized by frequency. The chain is built from TRBV9 and TRBJ1-2. This CDR3 region has 12 residues. Germline-derived CDR1 and CDR2 are SGDLS and YYNGEE. The CDR3 spells CASSVGNHGYTF.

The V and J genes are TRBV7-2 and TRBJ2-3; no DNA is available, so the TRBD2 call from TCRdb remains unchecked. This CDR3 is built from 15 residues. CDR1 and CDR2 (germline): SGHTA, FQGNSA. The CDR3 loop reads CASSLLAGASDTQYF.

By frequency, this clonotype is medium-sized. The chain couples TRBV2 to TRBJ1-1. Germline-derived CDR1 and CDR2 are SNHLY and FYNNEI. The CDR3 runs to 11 residues. CDR3 in amino acids: CASSYYTEAFF. Supplemented by reference TRBV2 and TRBJ1-1, the full variable domain reads EPEVTQTPSHQVTQMGQEVILRCVPISNHLYFYWYRQILGQKVEFLVSFYNNEISEKSEIFDDQFSVERPDGSNFTLKIRSTKLEDSAMYFCASSYYTEAFFGQGTRLTVV.

Frequency places this clonotype as medium-sized (0.01 to 0.1%). The V gene is TRBV4-3, the J gene TRBJ1-5; there is no DNA to check the TCRdb D call of TRBD1. This CDR3 contains 14 residues. The germline V gene encodes CDR1 LGHNA and CDR2 YSLEER. The CDR3 reads CASSQDRGYQPQHF.

This clonotype shows up as medium-sized (0.01 to 0.1%) by frequency. The rearrangement joins TRBV12-3 or TRBV12-4 to TRBJ2-7. This CDR3 comprises 13 residues. The CDR3 sequence: CASSWGSAYEQYF.

This clonotype is identified as medium-sized from frequency. The gene calls are TRBV4-2 and TRBJ1-2. From germline, CDR1 is LGHNA and CDR2 YNFKEQ. The CDR3 spans 13 residues. The CDR3 loop reads CASSQSASYGYTF.

The V gene is TRBV9, the J gene TRBJ1-6; no DNA is available, so the TRBD1 call from TCRdb remains unchecked. The CDR3 extends over 14 amino acids. Germline lookup yields CDR1 SGDLS and CDR2 YYNGEE. CDR3 loop: CASSVVGGNSPLHF.

This clonotype shows up as medium-sized by frequency. This chain uses TRBV4-2 with TRBJ1-6; the D gene TCRdb calls, TRBD1, cannot be checked with no DNA. CDR3 length: 14 residues. Germline V gene lookup returns CDR1 LGHNA and CDR2 YNFKEQ. The CDR3 reads CASGYRGQNSPLHF.

The CDR3 loop is CASSLWRGLMNIEAFF. The chain employs TRBV28 and TRBJ1-1. The germline V gene has CDR1 MDHEN and CDR2 SYDVKM. The CDR3 covers 16 residues.

This clonotype counts as medium-sized by frequency. The chain has TRBV28 and TRBJ2-7. Germline assignment: CDR1 MDHEN and CDR2 SYDVKM. The CDR3 has 12 residues. This CDR3 is CASSFPKREQYF.

V gene TRBV28 combines with J gene TRBJ1-5; TCRdb lists TRBD1, though no DNA is available to test this call. This CDR3 comprises 14 residues. Per germline, CDR1 MDHEN and CDR2 SYDVKM. This chain's CDR3 is CASSLGTGRQPQHF.

The V gene is TRBV4-1, the J gene TRBJ2-4; lacking DNA, the TRBD1 call made by TCRdb goes unchecked. CDR1 and CDR2 (germline): MGHRA, YSYEKL. The CDR3 has 17 amino acids. The CDR3 loop is CASSQDSSTGGWNIQYF.

The CDR3 sequence is CASSGVEGGTDTQYF. This chain joins TRBV7-9 and TRBJ2-3; TCRdb's D call of TRBD1 is untestable without DNA. This CDR3 contains 15 residues. Per germline, CDR1 SEHNR and CDR2 FQNEAQ (reference sequence).

This clonotype is called medium-sized (0.01 to 0.1%) based on its frequency. This chain uses TRBV5-1 with TRBJ2-2; lacking DNA, the TRBD2 call made by TCRdb goes unchecked. This CDR3 region has 13 residues. Germline V gives CDR1 SGHRS, CDR2 YFSETQ. CDR3 loop: CASSGLITGELFF.

This clonotype is classed as medium-sized by frequency. The V and J genes are TRBV2 and TRBJ1-2; TCRdb indicates TRBD1, and absent DNA this call remains unverified. This CDR3 has 15 amino acids. Germline V gives CDR1 SNHLY, CDR2 FYNNEI. CDR3 loop: CASSEQGNPNYGYTF.

The rearrangement uses TRBV6-5 and TRBJ2-7. Per the germline V gene, CDR1 is MNHEY and CDR2 is SVGAGI. This CDR3 spans 15 amino acids. CDR3: CASSYRLEGTYEQYF.

Judged by frequency, this clonotype is medium-sized (0.01 to 0.1%). The V gene is TRBV19, the J gene TRBJ1-2; TCRdb proposes TRBD1, but this gene call is untestable without DNA. Germline CDR1 reads LNHDA; CDR2 reads SQIVND (reference sequence). CDR3 length equals 15 residues. The CDR3 spells CASSTATGINYGYTF. Variable domain in full (rest from reference TRBV19 and TRBJ1-2): DGGITQSPKYLFRKEGQNVTLSCEQNLNHDAMYWYRQDPGQGLRLIYYSQIVNDFQKGDIAEGYSVSREKKESFPLTVTSAQKNPTAFYLCASSTATGINYGYTFGSGTRLTVV.

This clonotype is medium-sized (0.01 to 0.1%) by frequency. The CDR3 is CASSFSGNGYTF. The genes are TRBV12-3 or TRBV12-4 and TRBJ1-2. This CDR3 has 12 amino acids.

J is TRBJ2-7 and V is TRBV5-8. This CDR3 has 14 residues. Germline loops: CDR1 SGHTS, CDR2 YDEGEE. CDR3: CASSLVGTSYEQYF.

This chain uses TRBV5-1 with TRBJ2-5; TCRdb's assignment of TRBD2 cannot be checked, as there is no DNA. The CDR3 has 14 residues. Germline CDR1 is SGHRS and CDR2 is YFSETQ. CDR3 in amino acids: CASSFQREGETQYF.

The chain is built from TRBV15 and TRBJ2-5. The V gene's germline CDR1 is LNHNV and CDR2 YYDKDF (reference sequence). CDR3 size: 16 residues. CDR3 amino acids: CAISRVVGRPQETQYF. The complete variable domain, with remaining parts taken from reference TRBV15 and TRBJ2-5, reads DAMVIQNPRYQVTQFGKPVTLSCSQTLNHNVMYWYQQKSSQAPKLLFHYYDKDFNNEADTPDNFQSRRPNTSFCFLDIRSPGLGDTAMYLCAISRVVGRPQETQYFGPGTRLLVL.

This clonotype is identified as medium-sized from frequency. The chain links TRBV7-2 to TRBJ1-1; absent DNA, TCRdb's TRBD1 call cannot be checked. The germline V gene encodes CDR1 SGHTA and CDR2 FQGNSA. The CDR3 has 13 residues. CDR3 region: CASSPGGRTEAFF.

In terms of frequency, this clonotype is medium-sized (0.01 to 0.1%). This CDR3 is CASSLLGLAGQETQYF. The rearrangement links TRBV7-2 to TRBJ2-5; TCRdb reports TRBD2, a call that lacks DNA to check it against. The CDR3 totals 16 residues. Germline V gene sequence: CDR1 SGHTA, CDR2 FQGNSA. Together with reference TRBV7-2 and TRBJ2-5, the CDR3 gives the full variable domain: GAGVSQSPSNKVTEKGKDVELRCDPISGHTALYWYRQSLGQGLEFLIYFQGNSAPDKSGLPSDRFSAERTGGSVSTLTIQRTQQEDSAVYLCASSLLGLAGQETQYFGPGTRLLVL.